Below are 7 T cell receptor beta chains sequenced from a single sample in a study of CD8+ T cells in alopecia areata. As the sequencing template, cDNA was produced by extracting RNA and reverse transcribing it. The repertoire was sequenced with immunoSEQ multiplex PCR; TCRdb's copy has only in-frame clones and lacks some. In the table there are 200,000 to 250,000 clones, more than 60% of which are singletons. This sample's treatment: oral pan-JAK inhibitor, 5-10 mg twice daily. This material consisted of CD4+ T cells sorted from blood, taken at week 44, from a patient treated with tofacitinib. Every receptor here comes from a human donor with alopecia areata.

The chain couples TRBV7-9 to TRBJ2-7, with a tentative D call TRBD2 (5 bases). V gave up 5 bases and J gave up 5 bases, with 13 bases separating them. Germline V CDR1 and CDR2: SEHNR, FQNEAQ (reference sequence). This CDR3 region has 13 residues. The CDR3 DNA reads TGTGCCAGCAGCCGCTCAGAGGGCCACGAGCAGTACTTC. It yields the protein CASSRSEGHEQYF.

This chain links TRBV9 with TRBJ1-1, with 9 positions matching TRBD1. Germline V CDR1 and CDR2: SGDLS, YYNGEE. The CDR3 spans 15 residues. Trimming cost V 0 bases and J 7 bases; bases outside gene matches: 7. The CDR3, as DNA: TGTGCCAGCAGCGTAGCTACAGGGGGCATTGGTGAAGCTTTCTTT. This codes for CASSVATGGIGEAFF.

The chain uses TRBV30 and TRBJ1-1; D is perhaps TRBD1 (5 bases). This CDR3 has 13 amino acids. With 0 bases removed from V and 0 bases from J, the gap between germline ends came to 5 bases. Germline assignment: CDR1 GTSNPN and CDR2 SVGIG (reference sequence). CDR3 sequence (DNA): TGTGCCTGGAGTGTGACAGTGAACACTGAAGCTTTCTTT. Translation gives CAWSVTVNTEAFF.

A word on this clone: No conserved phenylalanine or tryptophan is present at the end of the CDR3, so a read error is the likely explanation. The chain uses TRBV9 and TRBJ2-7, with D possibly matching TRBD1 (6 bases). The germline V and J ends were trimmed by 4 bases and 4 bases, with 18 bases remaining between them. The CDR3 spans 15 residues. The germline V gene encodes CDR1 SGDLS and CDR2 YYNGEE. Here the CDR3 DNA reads TGTGCCAGCAGCCCCACTGGGGGCTCGAAGTACGAGCAGTACTCC. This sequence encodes CASSPTGGSKYEQYS.

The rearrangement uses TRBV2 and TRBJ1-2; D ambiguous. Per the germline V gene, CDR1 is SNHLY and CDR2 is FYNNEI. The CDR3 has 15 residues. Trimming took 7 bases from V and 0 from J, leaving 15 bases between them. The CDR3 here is CASKSRSGSNYGYTF. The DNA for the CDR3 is TGTGCCAGCAAAAGCAGAAGCGGTTCTAACTATGGCTACACCTTC.

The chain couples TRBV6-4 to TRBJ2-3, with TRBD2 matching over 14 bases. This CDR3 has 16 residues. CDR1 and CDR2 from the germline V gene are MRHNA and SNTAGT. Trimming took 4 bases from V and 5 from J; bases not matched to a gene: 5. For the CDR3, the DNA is TGTGCCAGCAGTGGACTAGCGGGGGGGCCTCAAGATACGCAGTATTTT. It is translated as CASSGLAGGPQDTQYF.

The CDR3, as DNA: TGCGCCAGCAGCCAACAGGGGTATAATGAAGCTTTCTTT. Its translation: CASSQQGYNEAFF. The chain carries TRBV5-1 and TRBJ1-1, with TRBD1 matching over 7 bases. The trim removed 4 bases at V and 7 bases at J, leaving 7 bases unmatched. This CDR3 spans 13 amino acids. The V gene's germline CDR1 is SGHRS and CDR2 YFSETQ.